A selection of T cell receptor beta chains follows, all from one sample in a study of shared clonotypes between healthy human individuals. Sequencing was performed with immunoSEQ multiplex PCR; in TCRdb, only in-frame clones are kept and a portion is missing. The table lists approximately 1.5 million clones, under 99% of them singletons. Sequencing was performed on naive CD4+ T cells sorted from blood. All receptors derive from a man aged 25-45 years in good health. CDR3s include the opening cysteine and the closing phenylalanine or tryptophan. The D gene is left open where the match is weak. Size is stated for part of the rows, as once, few or many counts, or as a class when the clone is expanded.

d_call | j_call | clone_size | v_call | cdr3_length | cdr3_aa | cdr3_nt
- | TRBJ2-2 | - | TRBV9 | 17 | CASSVSGNPTNTGELFF | TGTGCCAGCAGCGTATCCGGTAACCCGACGAACACCGGGGAGCTGTTTTTT
- | TRBJ2-1 | - | TRBV10-1 | 15 | CASSESARARSVQFF | TGCGCCAGCAGTGAGTCTGCGAGGGCTCGTTCGGTACAGTTCTTC
- | TRBJ2-5 | - | TRBV5-4 | 15 | CASSMDPFAGETQYF | TGTGCCAGCAGCATGGACCCATTTGCAGGGGAGACCCAGTACTTC
- | TRBJ1-2 | - | TRBV21-1 | 16 | CASSKVSGLGVYGYTF | TGTGCCAGCAGCAAAGTTTCGGGCCTTGGGGTCTATGGCTACACCTTC
- | TRBJ1-5 | - | TRBV19 | 15 | CASSWDGARNQPQHF | TGTGCCAGTAGTTGGGACGGCGCCCGCAATCAGCCCCAGCATTTT
- | TRBJ1-1 | - | TRBV29-1 | 12 | CSVEQANTEAFF | TGCAGCGTTGAACAGGCGAACACTGAAGCTTTCTTT
- | TRBJ1-4 | - | TRBV30 | 16 | CAWGHVWSPTEPKLFF | TGTGCCTGGGGCCACGTTTGGTCTCCCACCGAGCCAAAACTGTTTTTT
- | TRBJ2-1 | - | TRBV9 | 12 | CASSTPGTAQFF | TGTGCCAGCAGCACTCCCGGGACTGCGCAGTTCTTC
TRBD2 | TRBJ2-7 | - | TRBV7-6 | 15 | CASSLESGSGYEQYF | TGTGCCAGCAGCTTAGAAAGCGGGAGTGGATACGAGCAGTACTTC
- | TRBJ1-1 | once | TRBV30 | 15 | CAWSVLWGRNTEAFF | TGTGCCTGGAGTGTACTTTGGGGGCGGAACACTGAAGCTTTCTTT
- | TRBJ2-7 | - | TRBV7-2 | 12 | CASSWRGYEQYF | TGTGCCAGCAGCTGGCGTGGCTACGAGCAGTACTTC
- | TRBJ1-5 | once | TRBV28 | 15 | CASRTGPGFDQPQHF | TGTGCCAGCAGAACCGGGCCTGGTTTCGATCAGCCCCAGCATTTT
- | TRBJ2-5 | - | TRBV10-1 | 14 | CASSEADSQETQYF | TGCGCCAGCAGTGAGGCGGACAGCCAAGAGACCCAGTACTTC
TRBD2 | TRBJ2-1 | - | TRBV5-1 | 16 | CASSLELAAFYNEQFF | TGCGCCAGCAGCTTGGAACTAGCGGCCTTCTACAATGAGCAGTTCTTC
- | TRBJ2-2 | - | TRBV4-3 | 16 | CASSQELAAQPGELFF | TGCGCCAGCAGCCAAGAGTTAGCGGCCCAACCCGGGGAGCTGTTTTTT
TRBD1 | TRBJ2-7 | - | TRBV2 | 13 | CASNRDRFYEQYF | TGTGCCAGCAACCGGGACAGGTTCTACGAGCAGTACTTC
- | TRBJ2-5 | - | TRBV5-1 | 14 | CASSTGTLQETQYF | TGCGCCAGCAGCACCGGGACACTTCAAGAGACCCAGTACTTC
- | TRBJ1-5 | - | TRBV7-2 | 14 | CATTLGVFTQPQHF | TGTGCCACGACGCTAGGGGTCTTTACTCAGCCCCAGCATTTT
TRBD1 | TRBJ2-1 | - | TRBV5-6 | 15 | CASSMDRGFYNEQFF | TGTGCCAGCAGCATGGACAGGGGGTTTTACAATGAGCAGTTCTTC
- | TRBJ1-1 | - | TRBV28 | 17 | CASSLSHIGIMNTEAFF | TGTGCCAGCAGTTTAAGTCACATCGGAATCATGAACACTGAAGCTTTCTTT
TRBD2 | TRBJ2-1 | - | TRBV6-1 | 15 | CASSETGLKYNEQFF | TGTGCCAGCAGTGAAACGGGACTAAAATACAATGAGCAGTTCTTC
- | TRBJ1-4 | - | TRBV7-9 | 15 | CASSFRSGSNEKLFF | TGTGCCAGCAGCTTTCGGTCAGGTTCTAATGAAAAACTGTTTTTT
- | TRBJ1-4 | - | TRBV5-6 | 15 | CASSLQGLSNEKLFF | TGTGCCAGCAGCTTACAGGGTCTGTCTAATGAAAAACTGTTTTTT
TRBD1 | TRBJ2-7 | - | TRBV19 | 14 | CASSIAGGINEQYF | TGTGCCAGTAGTATTGCAGGGGGCATCAACGAGCAGTACTTC
TRBD2 | TRBJ2-1 | - | TRBV5-1 | 15 | CASRLAGVKYNEQFF | TGCGCCAGCAGACTAGCGGGAGTTAAGTACAATGAGCAGTTCTTC
- | TRBJ2-7 | - | TRBV5-6 | 14 | CASSLGRISYEQYF | TGTGCCAGCAGCTTAGGGCGTATCTCCTACGAGCAGTACTTC
- | TRBJ2-7 | - | TRBV20-1 | 10 | CSATDQGQYF | TGCAGTGCAACGGACCAGGGGCAGTACTTC
TRBD1 | TRBJ2-7 | - | TRBV4-1 | 16 | CASSQAWDSVSYEQYF | TGCGCCAGCAGCCAGGCCTGGGACAGTGTCTCCTACGAGCAGTACTTC
TRBD2 | TRBJ2-7 | - | TRBV6-5 | 15 | CASSTGLAGVDEQYF | TGTGCCAGCAGCACGGGACTAGCGGGAGTTGACGAGCAGTACTTC
TRBD1 | TRBJ2-7 | - | TRBV25-1 | 14 | CASSETGAGGQQYF | TGTGCCAGCAGTGAGACAGGGGCTGGGGGTCAGCAGTACTTC
- | TRBJ2-5 | - | TRBV29-1 | 11 | CSVGRGETQYF | TGCAGCGTTGGCAGGGGAGAGACCCAGTACTTC
TRBD1 | TRBJ2-7 | - | TRBV6-5 | 15 | CASRLRTGVTYEQYF | TGTGCCAGCAGACTACGGACAGGGGTTACCTACGAGCAGTACTTC
TRBD2 | TRBJ2-7 | - | TRBV13 | 15 | CASSPNGLAGHIQYF | TGTGCCAGCAGCCCCAATGGACTAGCAGGGCACATCCAGTACTTC
TRBD2 | TRBJ2-7 | - | TRBV5-1 | 14 | CASSGTSGTYEQYF | TGCGCCAGCAGCGGCACTAGCGGCACCTACGAGCAGTACTTC
TRBD2 | TRBJ2-7 | - | TRBV6-1 | 15 | CASSENGGRSNEQYF | TGTGCCAGCAGTGAAAATGGCGGGAGGAGTAACGAGCAGTACTTC
- | TRBJ2-7 | - | TRBV11-2 | 14 | CASTLAGRPYEQYF | TGTGCCAGCACCTTGGCAGGCAGACCTTACGAGCAGTACTTC
- | TRBJ2-5 | - | TRBV5-1 | 11 | CASSVEETQYF | TGCGCCAGCAGCGTAGAAGAGACCCAGTACTTC
- | TRBJ2-2 | - | TRBV7-8 | 15 | CASRLDITDTGELFF | TGTGCCAGCAGGCTGGACATAACAGACACCGGGGAGCTGTTTTTT
- | TRBJ2-3 | - | TRBV7-2 | 13 | CASSSNGEGTQYF | TGTGCCAGCAGCTCGAATGGCGAAGGTACGCAGTATTTT
- | TRBJ1-1 | - | TRBV6-5 | 12 | CASSQTGKDTFF | TGTGCCAGCAGTCAAACAGGGAAAGATACTTTCTTT
- | TRBJ2-7 | - | TRBV7-6 | 15 | CASSLGRLSSYEQYF | TGTGCCAGCAGCTTAGGGAGACTCAGCTCCTACGAGCAGTACTTC
TRBD1 | TRBJ2-7 | - | TRBV9 | 14 | CASSKGTGTYEQYF | TGTGCCAGCAGCAAAGGGACAGGGACTTACGAGCAGTACTTC
TRBD1 | TRBJ2-5 | - | TRBV29-1 | 16 | CSAYKGAGSMGETQYF | TGCAGCGCTTATAAGGGGGCAGGTAGTATGGGAGAGACCCAGTACTTC
- | TRBJ2-5 | - | TRBV2 | 11 | CASSPTATQYF | TGTGCCAGCAGTCCGACAGCAACCCAGTACTTC
- | TRBJ2-7 | once | TRBV2 | 12 | CASSLRGDEQYF | TGTGCCAGCAGTCTCAGGGGAGACGAGCAGTACTTC
- | TRBJ2-2 | - | TRBV6-5 | 16 | CASSYEGGFNTGELFF | TGTGCCAGCAGTTACGAGGGGGGTTTCAACACCGGGGAGCTGTTTTTT
- | TRBJ2-7 | - | TRBV25-1 | 12 | CATSGGAYEQYF | TGTGCCACCAGTGGGGGTGCCTACGAGCAGTACTTC
- | TRBJ2-7 | - | TRBV2 | 12 | CASSERAGTQYF | TGTGCCAGCAGTGAAAGGGCAGGGACGCAGTACTTC
TRBD2 | TRBJ2-3 | - | TRBV9 | 13 | CASTSGSADTQYF | TGTGCCAGTACTAGCGGGAGCGCAGATACGCAGTATTTT
- | TRBJ1-1 | - | TRBV28 | 16 | CASSSPGGYMNTEAFF | TGTGCCAGCAGTTCGCCGGGAGGGTACATGAACACTGAAGCTTTCTTT
- | TRBJ2-1 | - | TRBV6-6 | 14 | CASSYRGARYEQFF | TGTGCCAGCAGTTATAGGGGGGCTCGCTATGAGCAGTTCTTC
- | TRBJ2-7 | - | TRBV5-1 | 14 | CATSPGVNSYEQYF | TGCGCCACTTCTCCAGGCGTAAACTCCTACGAGCAGTACTTC
TRBD1 | TRBJ1-5 | once | TRBV11-3 | 17 | CASSLGAGQGRYQPQHF | TGTGCCAGCAGCTTAGGGGCCGGACAGGGGAGGTATCAGCCCCAGCATTTT
TRBD1 | TRBJ2-7 | - | TRBV5-1 | 15 | CASSLTGGNIDEQYF | TGCGCCAGCAGCCTTACAGGGGGCAATATAGACGAGCAGTACTTC
- | TRBJ1-1 | - | TRBV29-1 | 12 | CSALVGPTEAFF | TGCAGCGCCCTGGTGGGACCGACTGAAGCTTTCTTT